These 27 T cell receptor beta chains were sequenced from one sample in a study of early T cells in non-severe SARS-CoV-2 infection. TCRdb re-called the 5' RACE reads with MiXCR, one entry per CDR3 protein. The profile covers tens of thousands of distinct CDR3 sequences, with 13% appearing a single time and 4% to 5% taken by the ten largest. Input material: whole blood. The receptors originated from an adult who was a healthcare worker with PCR-confirmed SARS-CoV-2 infection or an uninfected control (not recorded which).

The sample holds a few counts of this clonotype. For the CDR3, the DNA is TGCAGCGTTGACGGGAGGCCCGCGTATGAGCAGTTCTTC. This sequence encodes CSVDGRPAYEQFF. The chain recombines TRBV29-1 with TRBJ2-1, with TRBD2 matching over 7 bases. The V and J ends lost 3 bases and 8 bases, in that order; junction bases with no gene match: 7. Germline V gene sequence: CDR1 SQVTM, CDR2 ANQGSEA. The CDR3 runs 13 residues.

The rearrangement joins TRBV6-1 to TRBJ1-3; D is ambiguous. In germline, CDR1 is MNHNS, CDR2 SASEGT. The germline V and J ends were trimmed by 6 bases and 2 bases, with 17 bases remaining between them. The length of the CDR3 is 16 residues. DNA of the CDR3: TGTGCCAGCAGCCTCCTTGTCCACAGCGCTGGAAACACCATATATTTT. This codes for CASSLLVHSAGNTIYF.

This chain uses TRBV4-3 with TRBJ2-2; D is uncertain. V was trimmed by 0 bases and J by 4 bases, leaving 6 bases between them. Germline CDR1 LGHNA, CDR2 YSLEER. The length of the CDR3 is 14 residues. The CDR3 nucleotides read TGCGCCAGCAGCCAAGATGGTGTCACCGGGGAGCTGTTTTTT. Translated: CASSQDGVTGELFF.

This clonotype turned up a few times. The genes are TRBV6-1 and TRBJ1-1; TRBD1 aligns across 10 bases. The ends lost 6 bases at V and 3 bases at J; junction bases unmatched: 1. Germline CDR1 MNHNS, CDR2 SASEGT. There are 13 residues in the CDR3. CDR3 bases: TGTGCCAGCAGGGGACAGGGGTACACTGAAGCTTTCTTT. Protein: CASRGQGYTEAFF.

The chain uses TRBV3-1 and TRBJ1-1; 7 nucleotides match TRBD1. Germline V gene data show CDR1 as LGHDT and CDR2 as YNNKEL (reference sequence). V lost 7 bases to trimming and J lost 6 bases; unmatched junction nucleotides: 8. The CDR3 runs to 13 residues. CDR3 bases: TGTGCCAGCACCAAGTACAGGGGATCTGAAGCTTTCTTT. As protein: CASTKYRGSEAFF.

This clonotype appeared a few times. CDR3: CASSQVGQMNTEAFF. In DNA form, the CDR3 reads TGCGCCAGCAGCCAAGTCGGCCAGATGAACACTGAAGCTTTCTTT. The chain links TRBV4-3 to TRBJ1-1; no clear D. Germline-derived CDR1 and CDR2 are LGHNA and YSLEER. Trimming cost V 1 base and J 0 bases, with 9 bases left between them. This CDR3 spans 15 amino acids.

This clonotype was found a few times. The chain employs TRBV7-9 and TRBJ2-3; D not resolved. The CDR3 covers 13 residues. In germline, CDR1 is SEHNR, CDR2 FQNEAQ (reference sequence). Trimming removed 4 bases from V and 2 bases from J, with 7 bases in between. CDR3: CASSSWDTDTQYF. DNA for the CDR3: TGTGCCAGCAGCTCGTGGGACACAGATACGCAGTATTTT.

Only a few counts were recorded for this clonotype. The chain recombines TRBV20-1 with TRBJ1-1; D is possibly TRBD1 (5 bases). Per germline, CDR1 DFQATT and CDR2 SNEGSKA (reference sequence). CDR3 length: 12 amino acids. Trimming stripped 5 bases from V and 1 base from J, with 8 bases between. This CDR3 is CSAHGQNTEAFF. The CDR3 coding sequence is TGCAGTGCTCACGGACAGAACACTGAAGCTTTCTTT.

J is TRBJ1-3 and V is TRBV13; the D gene is possibly TRBD1 (6 bases). CDR1 is PRHDT and CDR2 is FYEKMQ in the germline V gene (reference sequence). Trimming pared 5 bases from V and 4 bases from J, leaving 12 bases between. CDR3 size: 14 residues. The CDR3 reads CASSPRGQGNTIYF. The CDR3 DNA sequence: TGTGCCAGCAGCCCCAGGGGCCAAGGAAACACCATATATTTT.

The chain combines TRBV2 with TRBJ1-5; possible D gene TRBD1, 5 bases. The CDR3 length is 15 residues. V lost 7 bases to trimming and J lost 0 bases, with 13 bases between them. The germline CDR1 and CDR2 sequences are SNHLY and FYNNEI. CDR3: CASTPDSYSNQPQHF. The CDR3 DNA reads as TGTGCCAGCACCCCTGACAGCTATAGCAATCAGCCCCAGCATTTT.

This clonotype occurred a few times. This rearrangement joins TRBV29-1 to TRBJ2-7, with D perhaps matching TRBD1 (5 bases). Germline values: CDR1 SQVTM, CDR2 ANQGSEA. This CDR3 is built from 13 residues. Trimming shortened V by 4 bases and J by 3 bases, and 13 bases separated the two germline ends. The CDR3 nucleotides read TGCAGCGTTGTACTGCAGGGCCTCTACGAGCAGTACTTC. This gives the protein CSVVLQGLYEQYF.

This clonotype was seen only a few times. The chain employs TRBV20-1 and TRBJ2-7, with D unclear. The CDR3 covers 12 residues. V was clipped by 3 bases and J by 5 bases, with 11 bases between them. Germline-derived CDR1 and CDR2 are DFQATT and SNEGSKA (reference sequence). CDR3 region: CSASSRVDEQYF. For the CDR3, the DNA is TGCAGTGCTAGCTCTAGGGTCGACGAGCAGTACTTC.

This clonotype was seen at least ten times. The CDR3: CASSLESEANYEQYF. The CDR3 region has the DNA TGTGCCAGCAGCTTAGAGTCAGAAGCGAACTACGAGCAGTACTTC. The rearrangement uses TRBV7-6 and TRBJ2-7; the D is unclear. The CDR3 is 15 residues long. Per germline, CDR1 SGHVS and CDR2 FNYEAQ. Trimming removed 1 base at V and 3 bases at J, with 13 bases between.

This clonotype was counted at least ten times. The V gene is TRBV2, the J gene TRBJ2-5; TRBD1 matches at 10 bases. This CDR3 is 14 amino acids long. Germline V gene sequence: CDR1 SNHLY, CDR2 FYNNEI. V trimming: 6 bases; J trimming: 5 bases; junction bases outside the gene matches: 6. The CDR3 coding sequence is TGTGCCAGCAGCCCGCGACAGGGGGCTGAGACCCAGTACTTC. As protein: CASSPRQGAETQYF.

The chain joins TRBV12-3 or TRBV12-4 to TRBJ2-1, with 10 bases aligning to TRBD1. The CDR3 has 15 residues. V shed 5 bases and J 9 bases; nucleotides not matched to a gene: 10. The CDR3 here is CASSGVGTGAGEQFF. The CDR3 coding sequence is TGTGCCAGCAGTGGAGTGGGGACAGGGGCCGGTGAGCAGTTCTTC.

The gene calls are TRBV7-6 and TRBJ2-7, with D uncertain. Germline V gene sequence: CDR1 SGHVS, CDR2 FNYEAQ. The V end lost 1 base, the J end lost 4 bases, and 14 bases lay between the germline ends. The CDR3 runs to 15 residues. The CDR3 here is CASSLGGSPSYEQYF. The CDR3 nucleotides are TGTGCCAGCAGCTTAGGAGGATCACCATCTTACGAGCAGTACTTC.

This clonotype was seen ten or more times. The chain combines TRBV9 with TRBJ2-5; weak D call: TRBD2 (6 bases). This CDR3 is built from 14 residues. V lost 0 bases, J lost 1 base, and 7 bases lay in between. Germline CDR1 reads SGDLS; CDR2 reads YYNGEE. The CDR3: CASSVAGVQETQYF. The CDR3 DNA follows: TGTGCCAGCAGCGTAGCGGGGGTCCAAGAGACCCAGTACTTC.

The V call is TRBV15, the J call TRBJ2-1; 7 bases agree with TRBD2. Losses at the gene ends were 5 bases for V and 4 bases for J; bases not matched to a gene: 11. Germline CDR1 LNHNV, CDR2 YYDKDF (reference sequence). The CDR3 runs to 16 residues. The CDR3 DNA follows: TGTGCCACCAGCCTCCTGGGAACGGGGGGTTACAATGAGCAGTTCTTC. This sequence encodes CATSLLGTGGYNEQFF.

V is TRBV6-1 and J is TRBJ2-1, with 9 nucleotides matching TRBD2. Per germline, CDR1 MNHNS and CDR2 SASEGT. The V segment lost 4 bases and the J segment 4 bases; nucleotides outside the gene matches: 2. The CDR3 length is 14 residues. CDR3 sequence reads: CASSALAGYNEQFF. In DNA form, the CDR3 reads TGTGCCAGCAGTGCCCTAGCGGGGTACAATGAGCAGTTCTTC.

This clonotype turned up a few times. The chain uses TRBV20-1 and TRBJ2-1; D call uncertain. The CDR3 length is 14 residues. Germline V CDR1 and CDR2: DFQATT, SNEGSKA (reference sequence). V dropped 0 bases and J dropped 3 bases, with 9 bases sitting between them. This CDR3 is CSARDLDGYNEQFF. The CDR3 DNA reads as TGCAGTGCTAGAGATCTTGACGGCTACAATGAGCAGTTCTTC.

This clonotype was detected only a few times. The V and J genes are TRBV7-3 and TRBJ2-3, with 7 positions matching TRBD2. Germline CDR1 is SGHTA and CDR2 is FQGTGA. The V and J ends lost 3 bases and 4 bases, in that order; junction bases with no gene match: 7. This CDR3 is 15 amino acids long. The chain's CDR3 is CASSFGGGVADTQYF. The CDR3 DNA sequence: TGTGCCAGCAGCTTCGGCGGGGGAGTCGCAGATACGCAGTATTTT.

The rearrangement joins TRBV7-9 to TRBJ2-4, with 10 nucleotides matching TRBD1. V shed 3 bases and J 8 bases; nucleotides not matched to a gene: 7. Germline V CDR1 and CDR2: SEHNR, FQNEAQ (reference sequence). This CDR3 spans 15 amino acids. The CDR3 nucleotides are TGTGCCAGCAGCTTCGCGGGACAGGGGCTTGACATTCAGTACTTC. This sequence encodes CASSFAGQGLDIQYF.

This clonotype was observed a handful of times. J is TRBJ1-2 and V is TRBV29-1; 7 bases match TRBD1. The junction had 3 bases not matched to a gene; V was cut back by 6 bases and J by 2 bases. Germline values: CDR1 SQVTM, CDR2 ANQGSEA. CDR3 length: 12 residues. CDR3 bases: TGCAGCGTCGTGGACAGGAACTATGGCTACACCTTC. Encoded protein: CSVVDRNYGYTF. The whole variable domain, remainder taken from reference TRBV29-1 and TRBJ1-2, is SAVISQKPSRDICQRGTSLTIQCQVDSQVTMMFWYRQQPGQSLTLIATANQGSEATYESGFVIDKFPISRPNLTFSTLTVSNMSPEDSSIYLCSVVDRNYGYTFGSGTRLTVV.

J is TRBJ2-5 and V is TRBV10-2; no clear D. There are 12 residues in the CDR3. Trimming removed 5 bases from V and 3 bases from J, with 7 bases in between. Germline V CDR1 and CDR2: WSHSY, SAAADI. This CDR3 is CASSQIEETQYF. CDR3 bases: TGCGCCAGCAGTCAAATCGAAGAGACCCAGTACTTC.

The chain is built from TRBV7-9 and TRBJ1-1; D is perhaps TRBD1 (5 bases). Germline loops: CDR1 SEHNR, CDR2 FQNEAQ (reference sequence). Between the trimmed V and J ends, which lost 1 base and 2 bases, there was a span of 8 bases. This CDR3 region has 14 residues. CDR3 nucleotide sequence: TGTGCCAGCAGCTTAGGGGGGGTTAACACTGAAGCTTTCTTT. As protein: CASSLGGVNTEAFF.

This clonotype appeared a few times. The chain has TRBV30 and TRBJ2-3; the D gene is possibly TRBD2 (5 bases). CDR3 length: 15 residues. Germline V gene data show CDR1 as GTSNPN and CDR2 as SVGIG (reference sequence). Trimming took 0 bases from V and 3 from J, leaving 13 bases between them. This chain's CDR3 is CAWSVIEAGTDTQYF. As DNA, the CDR3 is TGTGCCTGGAGTGTAATCGAGGCGGGTACAGATACGCAGTATTTT.

This clonotype was recorded many times. The rearrangement links TRBV10-3 to TRBJ1-2; 7 bases are a match to TRBD1. The CDR3 totals 14 residues. V gave up 4 bases and J gave up 2 bases; unmatched junction bases: 4. From germline, CDR1 is ENHRY and CDR2 SYGVKD. The CDR3 sequence is CAISVQGNNYGYTF. CDR3 DNA: TGTGCCATCAGTGTACAGGGGAACAACTATGGCTACACCTTC.